This TCR beta chain came from a study of beta chain features in type 1 diabetes. Every isolated RNA sample was fully reverse transcribed, so sequencing captured expressed TCRB transcripts. Repertoires were generated with immunoSEQ multiplex PCR, while TCRdb's copy carries only in-frame clones and drops some. This sample has about 620,000 clones, with 15% found just once. Heparinised blood was drawn once per donor, averaging approximately 100 mL. This CDR3 has 17 residues. Trimming removed 2 bases from V and 4 bases from J; junction bases left unmatched: 10. Per the germline V gene, CDR1 is KGHSH and CDR2 is LQKENI.

The TCR originated in a man in his late teens or twenties in good health. This chain uses TRBV18 with TRBJ2-1; 8 bases match TRBD1. Sequences were obtained from naive CD4+ T cells from blood. This CDR3 reads CASSPSQGAFNYNEQFF. The CDR3 coding sequence is TGTGCCAGCTCACCATCTCAGGGGGCATTCAATTACAATGAGCAGTTCTTC.